These T cell receptor beta chains were read from a single sample in a study of blood T cells in healthy people across ages. TCRdb re-analysed the 5' RACE reads in MiXCR, keeping a single row per CDR3 protein. In the table there are about 1.4 million distinct CDR3 sequences, roughly 60% of which are singletons. Sequenced: blood. The receptors derive from a man aged 18 to 30 in good health. CDR3s leave out the opening cysteine and the closing phenylalanine or tryptophan. Size tells how often a clone was seen (once, few, many) or the class of an expanded clone, and some rows leave it out.

v_call: TRBV29-1; clone_size: .; j_call: .; cdr3_aa: SVWTGVNEQY
v_call: TRBV6-2/TRBV6-3; clone_size: .; j_call: TRBJ1-1; cdr3_aa: ASSYRDNTEAF
v_call: TRBV12-3/TRBV12-4; clone_size: .; j_call: TRBJ2-2; cdr3_aa: ASRSHRFYTGELF
v_call: TRBV4-3; clone_size: few; j_call: TRBJ2-7; cdr3_aa: ASSQAFPSYEQY
v_call: TRBV7-2; clone_size: few; j_call: TRBJ2-1; cdr3_aa: ASSPGRWVNEQF
v_call: TRBV5-6; clone_size: once; j_call: TRBJ1-1; cdr3_aa: ASSLDLEGTEAF
v_call: TRBV20-1; clone_size: .; j_call: TRBJ1-4; cdr3_aa: SARDRARTQEKLF
v_call: TRBV20-1; clone_size: .; j_call: TRBJ2-3; cdr3_aa: SASGSSGGSTDTQY
v_call: TRBV3-1; clone_size: few; j_call: TRBJ2-1; cdr3_aa: ASSQEGTPGNEQF
v_call: TRBV7-9; clone_size: few; j_call: TRBJ2-1; cdr3_aa: ASSGRGNGEQF
v_call: TRBV11-2; clone_size: once; j_call: TRBJ2-1; cdr3_aa: ASSLGGNNLYNEQF
v_call: TRBV6-4; clone_size: .; j_call: TRBJ2-1; cdr3_aa: ASSDIPHNEQF
v_call: TRBV29-1; clone_size: .; j_call: TRBJ2-3; cdr3_aa: SVGAPRTDTQY
v_call: TRBV4-2; clone_size: .; j_call: TRBJ1-4; cdr3_aa: ASSQGTGPNEKLF
v_call: TRBV6-2/TRBV6-3; clone_size: few; j_call: TRBJ2-1; cdr3_aa: ASSYSLTGDNEQF
v_call: TRBV7-9; clone_size: .; j_call: TRBJ2-3; cdr3_aa: ASSLLGAGDTQY
v_call: TRBV28; clone_size: few; j_call: TRBJ2-1; cdr3_aa: ASRPWGYHEQF
v_call: TRBV4-1; clone_size: .; j_call: TRBJ2-7; cdr3_aa: ASSQSGGIREGEQY
v_call: TRBV20-1; clone_size: .; j_call: TRBJ2-3; cdr3_aa: SAGWTRNTDTQY
v_call: TRBV7-9; clone_size: few; j_call: TRBJ2-5; cdr3_aa: ASSLGQLEQY
v_call: TRBV20-1; clone_size: .; j_call: TRBJ2-7; cdr3_aa: SAVSAPGGEYEQY
v_call: TRBV2; clone_size: .; j_call: .; cdr3_aa: ASRMNEQY
v_call: TRBV7-9; clone_size: few; j_call: TRBJ1-2; cdr3_aa: ASSLNPHEGYT
v_call: TRBV2; clone_size: .; j_call: TRBJ2-7; cdr3_aa: ASLQGAGDYEQY
v_call: TRBV4-2; clone_size: .; j_call: .; cdr3_aa: ASSQPEPYEQY
v_call: TRBV20-1; clone_size: .; j_call: TRBJ2-3; cdr3_aa: SARSPTSGRPIGADTQY
v_call: TRBV11-1; clone_size: .; j_call: TRBJ2-1; cdr3_aa: ASSVLGINEQF
v_call: TRBV6-5; clone_size: many; j_call: TRBJ2-1; cdr3_aa: ASTLKVAGVNEQF
v_call: TRBV20-1; clone_size: .; j_call: TRBJ1-3; cdr3_aa: SAGGEGNTIY
v_call: TRBV6-5; clone_size: many; j_call: TRBJ2-5; cdr3_aa: ASSSGRGQETQY
v_call: TRBV9; clone_size: .; j_call: TRBJ2-7; cdr3_aa: ASSTSGASSYEQY
v_call: TRBV5-1; clone_size: .; j_call: TRBJ2-2; cdr3_aa: ASSLLTGEVTGELF
v_call: TRBV10-3; clone_size: .; j_call: TRBJ2-5; cdr3_aa: AISGPTEETQY
v_call: TRBV6-5; clone_size: .; j_call: TRBJ2-1; cdr3_aa: ASSYSGTGGGNEQF
v_call: TRBV27; clone_size: .; j_call: .; cdr3_aa: ASSLPDQNYEQY
v_call: TRBV20-1; clone_size: .; j_call: .; cdr3_aa: SARDRGGPYGTQY
v_call: TRBV4-1; clone_size: few; j_call: TRBJ2-7; cdr3_aa: ASSQDQGRRSYEQY
v_call: TRBV6-6; clone_size: .; j_call: TRBJ2-7; cdr3_aa: ASSYSNEEQY
v_call: TRBV28; clone_size: .; j_call: TRBJ1-2; cdr3_aa: ASSYRALRGGYT
v_call: TRBV4-3; clone_size: .; j_call: TRBJ1-2; cdr3_aa: ASRAGGDYGYT
v_call: TRBV6-5; clone_size: .; j_call: TRBJ1-1; cdr3_aa: ASSYNPSANTEAF
v_call: TRBV25-1; clone_size: .; j_call: TRBJ1-1; cdr3_aa: ASSEHGIRDTEAF
v_call: TRBV5-1; clone_size: few; j_call: TRBJ2-1; cdr3_aa: ASSLGRSGVYNEQF
v_call: TRBV2; clone_size: .; j_call: TRBJ2-3; cdr3_aa: ASSEGTDSTDTQY
v_call: TRBV12-3/TRBV12-4; clone_size: .; j_call: TRBJ1-2; cdr3_aa: ASSTLRTGGYGYT
v_call: TRBV7-9; clone_size: .; j_call: TRBJ2-5; cdr3_aa: ASSLVRDGLETQY